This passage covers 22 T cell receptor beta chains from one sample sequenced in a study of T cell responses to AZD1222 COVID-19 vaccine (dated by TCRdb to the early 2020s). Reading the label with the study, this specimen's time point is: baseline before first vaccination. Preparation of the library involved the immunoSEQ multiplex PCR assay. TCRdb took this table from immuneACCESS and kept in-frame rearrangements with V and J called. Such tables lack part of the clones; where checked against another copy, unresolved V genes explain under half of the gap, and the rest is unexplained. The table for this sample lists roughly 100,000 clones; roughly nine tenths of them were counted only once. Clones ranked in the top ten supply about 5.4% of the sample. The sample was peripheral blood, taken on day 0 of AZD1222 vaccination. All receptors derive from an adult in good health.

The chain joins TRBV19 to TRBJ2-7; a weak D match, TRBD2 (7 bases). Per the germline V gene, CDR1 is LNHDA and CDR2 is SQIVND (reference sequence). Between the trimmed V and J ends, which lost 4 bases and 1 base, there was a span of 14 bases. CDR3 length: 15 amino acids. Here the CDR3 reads CASSRGGTQSYEQYF. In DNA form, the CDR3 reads TGTGCCAGTAGTAGGGGGGGGACACAATCCTACGAGCAGTACTTC.

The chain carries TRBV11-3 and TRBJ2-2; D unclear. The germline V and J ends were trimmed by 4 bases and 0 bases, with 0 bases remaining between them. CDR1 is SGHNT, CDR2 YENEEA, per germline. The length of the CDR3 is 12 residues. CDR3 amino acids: CASSSNTGELFF. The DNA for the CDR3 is TGTGCCAGCAGCTCGAACACCGGGGAGCTGTTTTTT. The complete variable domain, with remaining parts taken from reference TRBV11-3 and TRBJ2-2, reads EAGVVQSPRYKIIEKKQPVAFWCNPISGHNTLYWYLQNLGQGPELLIRYENEEAVDDSQLPKDRFSAERLKGVDSTLKIQPAELGDSAVYLCASSSNTGELFFGEGSRLTVL.

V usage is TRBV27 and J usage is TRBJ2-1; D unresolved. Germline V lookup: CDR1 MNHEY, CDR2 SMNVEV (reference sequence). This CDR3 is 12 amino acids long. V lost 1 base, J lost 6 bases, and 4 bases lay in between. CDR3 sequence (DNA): TGTGCCAGCAGTTTATATCCCAATGAGCAGTTCTTC. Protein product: CASSLYPNEQFF.

The CDR3 region has the DNA TGTGCCAGCAGTGACCTGGGTGGCTACACCTTC. Translation gives CASSDLGGYTF. J is TRBJ1-2 and V is TRBV6-4; D call uncertain. The CDR3 extends over 11 amino acids. Germline-derived CDR1 and CDR2 are MRHNA and SNTAGT. Trimming left V 2 bases short and J 7 bases short, with 5 bases between.

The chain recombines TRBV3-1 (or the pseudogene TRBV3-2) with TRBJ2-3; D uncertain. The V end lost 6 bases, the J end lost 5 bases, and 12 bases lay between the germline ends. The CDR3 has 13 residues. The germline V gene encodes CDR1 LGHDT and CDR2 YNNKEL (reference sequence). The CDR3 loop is CASSPDGRDTQYF. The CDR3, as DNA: TGTGCCAGCAGTCCGGACGGTCGAGATACGCAGTATTTT.

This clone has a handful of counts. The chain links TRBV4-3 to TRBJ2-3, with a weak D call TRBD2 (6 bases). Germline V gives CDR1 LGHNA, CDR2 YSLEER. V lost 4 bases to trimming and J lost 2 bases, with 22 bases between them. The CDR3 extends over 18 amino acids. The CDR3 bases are TGCGCCAGCAGCCCTACCTCTGCGGGACCTGTTTCCACAGATACGCAGTATTTT. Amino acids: CASSPTSAGPVSTDTQYF.

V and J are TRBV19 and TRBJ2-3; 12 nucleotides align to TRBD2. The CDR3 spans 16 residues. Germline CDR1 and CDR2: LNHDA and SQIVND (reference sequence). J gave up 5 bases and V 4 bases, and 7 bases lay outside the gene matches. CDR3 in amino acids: CASSRGLAGWGDTQYF. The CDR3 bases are TGTGCCAGTAGTAGAGGACTAGCGGGATGGGGAGATACGCAGTATTTT.

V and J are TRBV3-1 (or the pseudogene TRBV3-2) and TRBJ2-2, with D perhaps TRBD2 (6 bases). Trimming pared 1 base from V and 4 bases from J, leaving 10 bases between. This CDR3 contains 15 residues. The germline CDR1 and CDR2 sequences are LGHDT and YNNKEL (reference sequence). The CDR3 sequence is CASSQVGSGTGELFF. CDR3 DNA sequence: TGTGCCAGCAGCCAAGTCGGGAGTGGCACCGGGGAGCTGTTTTTT.

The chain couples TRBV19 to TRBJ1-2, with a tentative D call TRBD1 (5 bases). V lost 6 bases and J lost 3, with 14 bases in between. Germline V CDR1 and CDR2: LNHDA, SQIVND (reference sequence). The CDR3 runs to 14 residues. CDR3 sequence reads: CASRNQGGDYGYTF. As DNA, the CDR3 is TGTGCCAGTAGGAATCAGGGTGGCGACTATGGCTACACCTTC.

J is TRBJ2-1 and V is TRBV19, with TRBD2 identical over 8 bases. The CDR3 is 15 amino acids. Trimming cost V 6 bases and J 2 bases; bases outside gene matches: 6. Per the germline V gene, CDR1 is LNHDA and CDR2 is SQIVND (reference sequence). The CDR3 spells CASSLTSDPYNEQFF. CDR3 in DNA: TGTGCCAGTAGCCTGACTAGCGACCCCTACAATGAGCAGTTCTTC.

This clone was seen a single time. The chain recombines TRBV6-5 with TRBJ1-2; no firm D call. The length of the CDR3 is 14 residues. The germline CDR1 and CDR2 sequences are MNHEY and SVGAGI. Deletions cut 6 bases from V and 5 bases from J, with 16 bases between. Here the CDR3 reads CASSQNAGRYGYTF. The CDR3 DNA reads TGTGCCAGCAGCCAAAACGCCGGGAGATATGGCTACACCTTC.

Written as DNA, the CDR3 is TGTGCCAGTAGTACCCTCGAGGATGTGGATTTCACAGATACGCAGTATTTT. Its translation: CASSTLEDVDFTDTQYF. The chain couples TRBV19 to TRBJ2-3, with D unclear. The germline V gene encodes CDR1 LNHDA and CDR2 SQIVND (reference sequence). The CDR3 contains 17 residues. V lost 4 bases and J 2 bases, leaving 19 bases between the germline ends. The entire variable domain, with the rest obtained from reference TRBV19 and TRBJ2-3, is as follows: DGGITQSPKYLFRKEGQNVTLSCEQNLNHDAMYWYRQDPGQGLRLIYYSQIVNDFQKGDIAEGYSVSREKKESFPLTVTSAQKNPTAFYLCASSTLEDVDFTDTQYFGPGTRLTVL.

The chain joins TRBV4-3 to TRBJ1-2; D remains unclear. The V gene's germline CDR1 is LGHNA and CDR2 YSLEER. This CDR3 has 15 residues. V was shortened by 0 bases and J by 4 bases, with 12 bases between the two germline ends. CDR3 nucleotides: TGCGCCAGCAGCCAAGAAATGGCCAGGACCTATGGCTACACCTTC. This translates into CASSQEMARTYGYTF.

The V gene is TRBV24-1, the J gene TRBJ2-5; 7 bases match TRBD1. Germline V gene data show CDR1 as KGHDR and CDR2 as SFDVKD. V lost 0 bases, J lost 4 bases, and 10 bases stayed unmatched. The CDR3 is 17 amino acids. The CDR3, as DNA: TGTGCCACCAGTGATTTGCCTCAGGGGGTCGGTATAGAGACCCAGTACTTC. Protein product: CATSDLPQGVGIETQYF.

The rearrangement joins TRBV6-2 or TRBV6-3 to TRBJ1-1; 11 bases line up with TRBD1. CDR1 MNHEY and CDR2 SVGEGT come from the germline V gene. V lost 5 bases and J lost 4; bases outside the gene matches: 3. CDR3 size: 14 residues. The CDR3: CASSRDRGFTEAFF. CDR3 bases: TGTGCCAGCAGTAGGGACAGGGGGTTCACTGAAGCTTTCTTT.

The CDR3 sequence: CASRVTEEYTEAFF. In DNA, the CDR3 is TGCGCCAGCAGAGTCACGGAGGAATACACTGAAGCTTTCTTT. The chain carries TRBV5-1 and TRBJ1-1, with D hard to call. The V and J ends lost 5 bases and 3 bases respectively, with 14 bases between them. Germline CDR1 reads SGHRS; CDR2 reads YFSETQ. This CDR3 is 14 amino acids long.

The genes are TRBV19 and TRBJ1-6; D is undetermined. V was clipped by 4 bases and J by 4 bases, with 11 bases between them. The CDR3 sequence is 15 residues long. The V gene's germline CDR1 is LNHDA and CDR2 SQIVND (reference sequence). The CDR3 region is CASSSDGRYNSPLHF. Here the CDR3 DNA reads TGTGCCAGTAGTAGTGATGGCAGGTATAATTCACCCCTCCACTTT.

The CDR3 nucleotides are TGCAGTGCTAGTACGGGACAGGGATGGAACACCGGGGAGCTGTTTTTT. Translated, it gives CSASTGQGWNTGELFF. This chain uses TRBV20-1 with TRBJ2-2, with 9 bases identical to TRBD1. CDR3 size: 16 residues. V trimming: 3 bases; J trimming: 1 base; junction bases outside the gene matches: 6. Germline lookup yields CDR1 DFQATT and CDR2 SNEGSKA (reference sequence).

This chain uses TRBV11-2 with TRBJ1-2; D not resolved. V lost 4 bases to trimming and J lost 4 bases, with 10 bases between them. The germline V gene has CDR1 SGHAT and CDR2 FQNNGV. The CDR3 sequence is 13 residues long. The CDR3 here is CASSSRRPYGYTF. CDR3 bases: TGTGCCAGCAGCTCTCGACGGCCCTATGGCTACACCTTC.

This CDR3 reads CASSQDPSANYGYTF. The CDR3 DNA reads TGCGCCAGCAGCCAAGATCCCTCCGCTAACTATGGCTACACCTTC. The rearrangement uses TRBV4-3 and TRBJ1-2; D gene ambiguous. Trimming took off 0 bases at V and 0 bases at J, with 8 bases between the two ends. Looked up from germline, CDR1 is LGHNA and CDR2 is YSLEER. The CDR3 consists of 15 residues.

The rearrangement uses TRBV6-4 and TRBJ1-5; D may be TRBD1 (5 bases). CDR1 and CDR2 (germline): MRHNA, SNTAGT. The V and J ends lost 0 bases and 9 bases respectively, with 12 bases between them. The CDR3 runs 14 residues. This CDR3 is CASSDSGERGPQHF. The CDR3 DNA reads TGTGCCAGCAGTGACTCGGGGGAACGCGGGCCCCAGCATTTT.

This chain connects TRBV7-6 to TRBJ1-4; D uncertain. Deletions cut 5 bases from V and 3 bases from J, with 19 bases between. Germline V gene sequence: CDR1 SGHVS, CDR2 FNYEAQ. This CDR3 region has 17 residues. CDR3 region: CASSRVSPNWSNEKLFF. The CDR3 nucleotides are TGTGCCAGCAGCCGGGTCTCTCCCAATTGGTCTAATGAAAAACTGTTTTTT.